The source of this TCR beta chain is a study of cytomegalovirus exposure and HLA in healthy donors. Between the trimmed V and J ends, which lost 0 bases and 3 bases, there was a span of 8 bases. The CDR3 runs 13 residues. Germline CDR1 is GTSNPN and CDR2 is SVGIG (reference sequence). The study ran its PCR with 60 Vbeta and 13 Jbeta primers. Clones were read by immunoSEQ multiplex PCR, and TCRdb kept only the in-frame ones, dropping some. The table has 100,000 to 120,000 clones, more than 60% seen once. The sequence derives from a man aged 30-40 years in good health and CMV-seronegative. The sequenced sample consisted of PBMCs. This sequence joins TRBV30 and TRBJ1-2, with D tentatively TRBD1 (6 bases). The CDR3 loop reads CAWSVRTDYGYTF. The CDR3 bases are TGTGCCTGGAGTGTGCGGACAGACTATGGCTACACCTTC.